Below are 3 T cell receptor beta chains sequenced from a single sample in a study of T cells in Graves' hyperthyroidism and ophthalmopathy. Template material for amplifying TCR beta CDR3 regions consisted of RNA transcripts. The HTBI primer set served for first-round RT-PCR of the TCR CDR3. TCRdb called the multiplex PCR reads again in MiXCR, with one record for every CDR3 protein. The table shows about 400,000 distinct CDR3 sequences, with more than 15% occurring only once. The sample consisted of blood. All receptors derive from a woman under 30 with Graves' hyperthyroidism that later progressed to Graves' ophthalmopathy.

This clonotype has a handful of counts. V is TRBV6-5 and J is TRBJ1-2; 9 positions agree with TRBD1. The CDR3 length is 15 residues. The germline CDR1 and CDR2 sequences are MNHEY and SVGAGI. Losses at the gene ends were 2 bases for V and 8 bases for J; bases not matched to a gene: 9. The CDR3 region is CASSYARTGAGGYTF. DNA of the CDR3: TGTGCCAGCAGTTACGCCCGGACAGGGGCAGGCGGCTACACCTTC.

This clonotype was seen many times. The chain employs TRBV10-3 and TRBJ1-2; TRBD1 matches 8 bases. Germline V lookup: CDR1 ENHRY, CDR2 SYGVKD. CDR3 length equals 14 residues. Trimming cost V 3 bases and J 4 bases; bases outside gene matches: 4. DNA for the CDR3: TGTGCCATCAGTGAACAGGGGGGAGGCTATGGCTACACCTTC. This sequence encodes CAISEQGGGYGYTF.

This rearrangement joins TRBV2 to TRBJ2-2; D is undetermined. Trimming took off 5 bases at V and 0 bases at J, with 10 bases between the two ends. There are 15 residues in the CDR3. Germline V lookup: CDR1 SNHLY, CDR2 FYNNEI. CDR3 region: CASSHGEANTGELFF. In DNA form, the CDR3 reads TGTGCCAGCAGTCATGGGGAAGCGAACACCGGGGAGCTGTTTTTT.